The text below deals with one T cell receptor beta chain. This CDR3 spans 15 amino acids. Trimming took off 1 base at V and 8 bases at J, with 14 bases between the two ends. Germline V lookup: CDR1 SGHAT, CDR2 FQNNGV. The PCR employed 60 Vbeta primers together with 13 Jbeta primers. Original analysis: Among the unique TCR beta chains that a later analysis counted, 80 million to 100 million in all, about 11 million were shared. Measured with immunoSEQ multiplex PCR; TCRdb has only the in-frame clones, and not every one. That table gives V, J and clone size, and the DNA gave D and trimming. The sample consists of approximately 120,000 clones, around 80% of them appearing once. This sample was included in a study of cytomegalovirus exposure and HLA in healthy donors.

This chain connects TRBV11-2 to TRBJ1-4, with D maybe TRBD1 (6 bases). The specimen sequenced was PBMCs. The receptor comes from a man aged 45-60 years in good health and CMV-seronegative. The CDR3 region has the DNA TGTGCCAGCAGCTTAGGAACCGGGACAAACGAAAAACTGTTTTTT. Translated: CASSLGTGTNEKLFF.